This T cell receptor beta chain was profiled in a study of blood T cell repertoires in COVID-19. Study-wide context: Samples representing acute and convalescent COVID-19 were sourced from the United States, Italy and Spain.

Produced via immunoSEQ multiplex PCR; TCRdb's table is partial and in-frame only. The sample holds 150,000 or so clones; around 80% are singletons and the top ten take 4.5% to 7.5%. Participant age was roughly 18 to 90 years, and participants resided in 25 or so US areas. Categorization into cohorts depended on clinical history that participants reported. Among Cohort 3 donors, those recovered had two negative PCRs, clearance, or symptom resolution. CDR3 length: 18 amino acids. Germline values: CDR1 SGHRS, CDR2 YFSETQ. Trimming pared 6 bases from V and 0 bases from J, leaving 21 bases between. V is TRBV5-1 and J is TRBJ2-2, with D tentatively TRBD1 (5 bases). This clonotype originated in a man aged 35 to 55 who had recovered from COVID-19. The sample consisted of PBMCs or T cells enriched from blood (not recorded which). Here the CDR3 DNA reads TGCGCCAGCAAGTCCAGGGCGCCCCCTTCTTCGAACACCGGGGAGCTGTTTTTT. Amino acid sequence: CASKSRAPPSSNTGELFF.